What follows are 10 T cell receptor beta chains derived from one specimen sequenced in a study of cytomegalovirus exposure and HLA in healthy donors. With 60 Vbeta and 13 Jbeta primers, the PCR was carried out. TCRdb's table, derived via immunoSEQ multiplex PCR, lists solely in-frame clones and lacks some. Of about 160,000 clones detected, roughly 79% appear once; the ten largest clones hold less than 15%. Sequences were obtained from PBMCs. These receptors came from a woman aged 45 to 65 in good health and CMV-seronegative.

The V and J genes are TRBV19 and TRBJ2-7; no clear D gene. This CDR3 has 10 residues. Trimming took off 7 bases at V and 4 bases at J, with 5 bases between the two ends. Germline CDR1 reads LNHDA; CDR2 reads SQIVND (reference sequence). The CDR3 sequence is CASIGYEQYF. The CDR3, as DNA: TGTGCCAGTATCGGTTACGAGCAGTACTTC.

The V gene is TRBV7-9, the J gene TRBJ2-1; TRBD1 agrees at 9 bases. The CDR3 consists of 14 residues. Germline V lookup: CDR1 SEHNR, CDR2 FQNEAQ (reference sequence). V trimming: 5 bases; J trimming: 3 bases; junction bases outside the gene matches: 2. Here the CDR3 DNA reads TGTGCCAGCAGCCAGGACAGGGGCTACAATGAGCAGTTCTTC. It codes for CASSQDRGYNEQFF.

This clone was seen more than once but under ten times. The V and J genes are TRBV5-1 and TRBJ2-7, with 7 bases aligning to TRBD1. Germline values: CDR1 SGHRS, CDR2 YFSETQ. V shed 5 bases, J shed 3 bases, and the junction held 17 bases outside the gene matches. There are 17 residues in the CDR3. The CDR3 DNA is TGCGCCAGCAGGGAGGACAGGCCGCCAGGGGCGAACTACGAGCAGTACTTC. Its translation is CASREDRPPGANYEQYF. Combining the CDR3 with reference TRBV5-1 and TRBJ2-7 gives the whole variable domain KAGVTQTPRYLIKTRGQQVTLSCSPISGHRSVSWYQQTPGQGLQFLFEYFSETQRNKGNFPGRFSGRQFSNSRSEMNVSTLELGDSALYLCASREDRPPGANYEQYFGPGTRLTVT.

The chain recombines TRBV28 with TRBJ1-2; D may be TRBD1 (5 bases). V lost 8 bases, J lost 6 bases, and 16 bases lay in between. The CDR3 has 13 amino acids. Germline values: CDR1 MDHEN, CDR2 SYDVKM. The CDR3 DNA sequence: TGTGCCAGCGTCCCGGGGGACTGGGATGGCTACACCTTC. Translating it yields CASVPGDWDGYTF.

V usage is TRBV28 and J usage is TRBJ2-1, with 7 nucleotides matching TRBD2. The germline CDR1 and CDR2 sequences are MDHEN and SYDVKM. Losses at the gene ends were 3 bases for V and 7 bases for J; bases not matched to a gene: 0. The CDR3 sequence is 12 residues long. CDR3 coding DNA: TGTGCCAGCAGTTTCGGGAGGAATGAGCAGTTCTTC. Translated: CASSFGRNEQFF.

This sequence joins TRBV7-3 and TRBJ2-2, with 8 positions matching TRBD2. Trimming cost V 3 bases and J 8 bases; bases outside gene matches: 8. Per the germline V gene, CDR1 is SGHTA and CDR2 is FQGTGA. This CDR3 has 15 amino acids. DNA of the CDR3: TGTGCCAGCAGCTTGAACGGGGGGGGCAAGGGGGAGCTGTTTTTT. Translating it yields CASSLNGGGKGELFF.

This chain connects TRBV2 to TRBJ2-5; 16 nucleotides align to TRBD2. CDR1 SNHLY and CDR2 FYNNEI come from the germline V gene. J lost 5 bases, V lost 7 bases, and 4 bases had no gene match. This CDR3 is built from 15 residues. CDR3 nucleotide sequence: TGTGCCAGCAAGGGGACTAGCGGGAGGGTGGAGACCCAGTACTTC. This encodes CASKGTSGRVETQYF.

In this sample, this clone turned up a few times. The chain combines TRBV13 with TRBJ1-2; a weak D match, TRBD1 (6 bases). The germline V gene encodes CDR1 PRHDT and CDR2 FYEKMQ (reference sequence). The CDR3 covers 15 residues. V gave up 5 bases and J gave up 2 bases, with 15 bases separating them. In DNA, the CDR3 is TGTGCCAGCAGCAGACGGACAGTGGGAAACTATGGCTACACCTTC. Protein sequence: CASSRRTVGNYGYTF.

This clone was observed a handful of times. The V and J genes are TRBV19 and TRBJ1-5, with a possible D match to TRBD1 (5 bases). Looked up from germline, CDR1 is LNHDA and CDR2 is SQIVND (reference sequence). CDR3 size: 18 residues. The V gene lost 7 bases and the J gene lost 4 bases, with 26 bases spanning the gap. For the CDR3, the DNA is TGTGCCAGTACTCCGACAGATACCCCCCTCGGACGGAATCAGCCCCAGCATTTT. Translating it yields CASTPTDTPLGRNQPQHF.

The CDR3 DNA follows: TGTGCCAGCAGCCGCTCTACAGGGAACACCGGGGAGCTGTTTTTT. Encoded protein: CASSRSTGNTGELFF. J is TRBJ2-2 and V is TRBV6-5, with D possibly TRBD1 on 5 matching bases. There are 15 residues in the CDR3. The germline gives CDR1 MNHEY, CDR2 SVGAGI. V shed 6 bases and J shed 1 base, with 12 bases lying between them.